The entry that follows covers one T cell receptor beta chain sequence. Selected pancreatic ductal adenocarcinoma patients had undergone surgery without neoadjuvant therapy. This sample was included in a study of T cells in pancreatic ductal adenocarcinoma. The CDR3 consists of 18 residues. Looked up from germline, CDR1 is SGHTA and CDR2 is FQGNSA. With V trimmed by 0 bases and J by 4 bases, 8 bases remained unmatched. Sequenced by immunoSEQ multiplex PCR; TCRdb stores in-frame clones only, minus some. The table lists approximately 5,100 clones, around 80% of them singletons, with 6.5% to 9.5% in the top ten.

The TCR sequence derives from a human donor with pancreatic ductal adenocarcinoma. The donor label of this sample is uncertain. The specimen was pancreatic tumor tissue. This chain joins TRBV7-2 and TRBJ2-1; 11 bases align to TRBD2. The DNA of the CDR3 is TGTGCCAGCAGCTTAGCGGGGTTAGCTAGCGGGGGGTACAATGAGCAGTTCTTC. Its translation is CASSLAGLASGGYNEQFF. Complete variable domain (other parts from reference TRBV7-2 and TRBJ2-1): GAGVSQSPSNKVTEKGKDVELRCDPISGHTALYWYRQSLGQGLEFLIYFQGNSAPDKSGLPSDRFSAERTGGSVSTLTIQRTQQEDSAVYLCASSLAGLASGGYNEQFFGPGTRLTVL.